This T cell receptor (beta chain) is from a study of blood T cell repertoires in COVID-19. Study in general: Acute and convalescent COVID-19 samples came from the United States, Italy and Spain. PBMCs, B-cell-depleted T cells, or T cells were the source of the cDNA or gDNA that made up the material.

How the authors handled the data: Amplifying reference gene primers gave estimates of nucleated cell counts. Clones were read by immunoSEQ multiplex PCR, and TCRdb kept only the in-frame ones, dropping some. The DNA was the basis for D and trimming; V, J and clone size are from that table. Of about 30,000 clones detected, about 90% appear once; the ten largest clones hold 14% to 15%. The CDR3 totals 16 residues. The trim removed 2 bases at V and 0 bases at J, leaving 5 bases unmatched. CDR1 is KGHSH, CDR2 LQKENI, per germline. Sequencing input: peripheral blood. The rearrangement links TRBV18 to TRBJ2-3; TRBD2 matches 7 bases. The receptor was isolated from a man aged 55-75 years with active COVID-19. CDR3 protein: CASSPNLAASTDTQYF. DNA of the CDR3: TGTGCCAGCTCACCAAACCTAGCGGCTAGCACAGATACGCAGTATTTT.